This T cell receptor beta chain was obtained from a study of cytomegalovirus exposure and HLA in healthy donors. Whole-study findings and limits: Later analysis associated a missense DCLRE1C variant with TCR beta V- and J-gene trimming. One later analysis reportedly identified an Asian-associated ancestry cluster that showed fewer N-insertions than the roughly 720-donor mean.

As to this clone: The target antigen is unknown.

The germline CDR1 and CDR2 sequences are MGHDK and SYGVNS. This CDR3 is built from 17 residues. V dropped 1 base and J dropped 10 bases, with 23 bases sitting between them. This PCR relied on a set of 60 Vbeta primers and 13 Jbeta primers. The assay was immunoSEQ multiplex PCR, and TCRdb's table has in-frame clones only and misses some. The sample lists 100,000 to 150,000 clones; over 70% were seen once. The material sequenced was PBMCs. The V and J genes are TRBV25-1 and TRBJ2-1, with a tentative D call TRBD1 (6 bases). The TCR originated in a woman in her forties or fifties in good health and CMV-seropositive. The CDR3: CASSESGQGKQWREQFF. The CDR3, as DNA: TGTGCCAGCAGTGAATCGGGACAAGGGAAGCAGTGGAGGGAGCAGTTCTTC.